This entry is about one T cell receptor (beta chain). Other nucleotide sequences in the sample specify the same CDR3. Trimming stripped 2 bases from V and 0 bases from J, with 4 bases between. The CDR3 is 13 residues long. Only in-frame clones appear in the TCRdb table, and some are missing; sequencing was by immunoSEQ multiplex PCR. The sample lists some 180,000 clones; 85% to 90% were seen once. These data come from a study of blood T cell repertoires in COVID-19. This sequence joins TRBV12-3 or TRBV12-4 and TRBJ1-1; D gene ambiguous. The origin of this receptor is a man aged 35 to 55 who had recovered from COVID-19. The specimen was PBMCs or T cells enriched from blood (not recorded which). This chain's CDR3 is CASSLSVNTEAFF. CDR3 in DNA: TGTGCCAGCAGTTTATCCGTGAACACTGAAGCTTTCTTT.